The clone carrying this TCR beta chain was counted between two and nine times. These data are taken from a study of blood T cell repertoires in COVID-19. The CDR3 length is 11 residues. Germline V gene sequence: CDR1 DFQATT, CDR2 SNEGSKA (reference sequence). Original processing methods: Counts of nucleated cells, estimated from reference gene primer amplification, were obtained. Only in-frame clones appear in the TCRdb table, and some are missing; sequencing was by immunoSEQ multiplex PCR. Clone size and V and J calls were adopted from that table, with D and trimming inferred from the DNA. The sample contains about 85,000 clones, under 85% of which appear only once.

The material sequenced was peripheral blood. This sequence was found in a human donor in a cohort sampled during active COVID-19. The J gene is TRBJ1-2, the V gene TRBV20-1; TRBD1 matches at 7 bases. CDR3 in DNA: TGCAGGGGGACAGACCCGCCTGGCTACACCTTC. This translates into CRGTDPPGYTF.